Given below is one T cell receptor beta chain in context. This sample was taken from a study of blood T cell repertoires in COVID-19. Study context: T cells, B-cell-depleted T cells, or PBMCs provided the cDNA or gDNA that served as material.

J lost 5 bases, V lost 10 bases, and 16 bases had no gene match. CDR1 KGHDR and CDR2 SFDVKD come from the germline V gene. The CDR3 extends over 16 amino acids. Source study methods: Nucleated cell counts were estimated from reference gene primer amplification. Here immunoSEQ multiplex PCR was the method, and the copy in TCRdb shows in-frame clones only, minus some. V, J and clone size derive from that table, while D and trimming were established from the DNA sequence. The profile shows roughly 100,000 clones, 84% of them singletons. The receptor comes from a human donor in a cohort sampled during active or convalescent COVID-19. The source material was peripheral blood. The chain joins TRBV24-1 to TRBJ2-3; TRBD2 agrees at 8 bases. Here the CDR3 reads CATGGGTPGGVDTQYF. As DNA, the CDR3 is TGTGCCACTGGTGGAGGGACGCCGGGGGGGGTAGATACGCAGTATTTT.